The present T cell receptor beta chain was sequenced within a study of regulatory T cells in long-lasting Graves disease. V lost 8 bases and J 4 bases, leaving 11 bases between the germline ends. The CDR3 has 13 residues. Building of the TCR beta libraries involved iRepertoire HTBI primers and Arm-PCR of CDR3 regions. One entry per CDR3 protein results from TCRdb running MiXCR on the multiplex PCR reads. The sample includes about 540,000 distinct CDR3 sequences, around an eighth seen only once; the top ten take roughly 9.7%. Regarding time point: newly diagnosed GD, antithyroid drugs for less than 3 months. PBMCs were the source of the RNA used for TCR sequencing. This same sample was also part of a study on T cells in Graves' hyperthyroidism and ophthalmopathy. That report adds: The authors deemed Graves' hyperthyroidism stable absent ophthalmopathy progression within 18 months. Lactation, pregnancy, other autoimmune disease or uncontrolled infection led to exclusion of patients.

Sample: peripheral blood mononuclear cells (PBMCs), taken at new diagnosis, from a patient treated with antithyroid drugs. The chain recombines TRBV12-3 or TRBV12-4 with TRBJ2-2; D possibly corresponds to TRBD1 (5 bases). This receptor was taken from a man aged 25-45 years with Graves disease. The DNA for the CDR3 is TGTGCCAGCTCCGACAGAACCACCGGGGAGCTGTTTTTT. Translation: CASSDRTTGELFF.